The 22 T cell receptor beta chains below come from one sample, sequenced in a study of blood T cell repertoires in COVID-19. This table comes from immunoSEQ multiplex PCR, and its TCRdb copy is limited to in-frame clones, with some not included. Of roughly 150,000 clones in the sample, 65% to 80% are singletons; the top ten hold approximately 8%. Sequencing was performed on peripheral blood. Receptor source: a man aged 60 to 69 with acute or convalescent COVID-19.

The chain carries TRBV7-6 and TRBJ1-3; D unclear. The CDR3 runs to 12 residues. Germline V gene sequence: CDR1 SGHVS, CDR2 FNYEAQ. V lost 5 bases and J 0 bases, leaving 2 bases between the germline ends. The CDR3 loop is CASSLSGNTIYF. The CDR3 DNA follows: TGTGCCAGCAGCCTCTCTGGAAACACCATATATTTT.

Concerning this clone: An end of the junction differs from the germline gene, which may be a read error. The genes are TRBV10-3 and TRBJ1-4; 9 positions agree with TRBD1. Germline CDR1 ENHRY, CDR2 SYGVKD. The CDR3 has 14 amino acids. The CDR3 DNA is TGTGCCACCAGTCCCGGGACAGGGAATGAAAAACTGTTTTTT. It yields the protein CATSPGTGNEKLFF.

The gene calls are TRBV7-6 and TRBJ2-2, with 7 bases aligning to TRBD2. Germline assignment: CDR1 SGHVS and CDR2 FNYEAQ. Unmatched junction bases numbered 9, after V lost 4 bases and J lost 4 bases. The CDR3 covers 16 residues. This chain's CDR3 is CASSSERDGGTGELFF. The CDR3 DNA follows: TGTGCCAGCAGCTCTGAGCGGGACGGAGGCACCGGGGAGCTGTTTTTT.

The chain's CDR3 is CASSVSLTSGGDNEQFF. The CDR3 region has the DNA TGCGCCAGCAGCGTTAGTTTGACTAGCGGGGGGGACAATGAGCAGTTCTTC. The chain employs TRBV5-1 and TRBJ2-1, with TRBD2 matching over 14 bases. CDR3 size: 17 residues. Trimming removed 4 bases from V and 5 bases from J; junction bases left unmatched: 8. Germline CDR1 is SGHRS and CDR2 is YFSETQ.

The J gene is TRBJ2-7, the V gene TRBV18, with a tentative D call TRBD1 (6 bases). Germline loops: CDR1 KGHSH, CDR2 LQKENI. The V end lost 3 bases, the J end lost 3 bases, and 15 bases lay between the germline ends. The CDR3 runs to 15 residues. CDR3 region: CASSPGAGVIYEQYF. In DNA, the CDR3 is TGTGCCAGCTCACCCGGGGCAGGGGTAATCTACGAGCAGTACTTC.

The CDR3 sequence: CASSVGSGHTGELFF. As DNA, the CDR3 is TGTGCCAGCAGCGTAGGGAGCGGGCACACCGGGGAGCTGTTTTTT. V usage is TRBV9 and J usage is TRBJ2-2, with D maybe TRBD2 (6 bases). This CDR3 has 15 amino acids. Trimming removed 0 bases at V and 3 bases at J, with 9 bases between. Germline CDR1 SGDLS, CDR2 YYNGEE.

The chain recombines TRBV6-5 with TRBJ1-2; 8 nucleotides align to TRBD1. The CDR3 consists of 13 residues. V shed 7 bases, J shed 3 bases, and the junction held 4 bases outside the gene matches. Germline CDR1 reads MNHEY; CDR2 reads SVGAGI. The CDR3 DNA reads TGTGCCAGCACCTTGGACAGGGACTATGGCTACACCTTC. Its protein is CASTLDRDYGYTF.

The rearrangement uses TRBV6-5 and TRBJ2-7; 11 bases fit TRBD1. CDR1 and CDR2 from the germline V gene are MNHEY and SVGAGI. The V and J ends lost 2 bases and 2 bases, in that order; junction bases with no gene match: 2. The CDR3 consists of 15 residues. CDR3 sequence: CASSYGTGGPYEQYF. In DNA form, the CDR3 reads TGTGCCAGCAGTTACGGGACAGGGGGGCCCTACGAGCAGTACTTC.

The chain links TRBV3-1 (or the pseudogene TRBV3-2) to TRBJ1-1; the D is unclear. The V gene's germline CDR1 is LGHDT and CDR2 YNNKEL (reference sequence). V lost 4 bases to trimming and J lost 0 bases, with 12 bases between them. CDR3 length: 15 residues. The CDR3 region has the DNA TGTGCCAGCAGCCCGCAGGCCACATTGAACACTGAAGCTTTCTTT. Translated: CASSPQATLNTEAFF.

CDR3: CASSIGLVETQYF. The CDR3 nucleotides are TGTGCCAGCAGCATCGGACTAGTAGAGACCCAGTACTTC. The V call is TRBV5-4, the J call TRBJ2-5; 7 bases agree with TRBD2. Germline V gene sequence: CDR1 SGHNT, CDR2 YYREEE (reference sequence). The CDR3 length is 13 residues. V shed 4 bases, J shed 4 bases, and the junction held 4 bases outside the gene matches. The whole variable domain, filled in from reference TRBV5-4 and TRBJ2-5, reads ETGVTQSPTHLIKTRGQQVTLRCSSQSGHNTVSWYQQALGQGPQFIFQYYREEENGRGNFPPRFSGLQFPNYSSELNVNALELDDSALYLCASSIGLVETQYFGPGTRLLVL.

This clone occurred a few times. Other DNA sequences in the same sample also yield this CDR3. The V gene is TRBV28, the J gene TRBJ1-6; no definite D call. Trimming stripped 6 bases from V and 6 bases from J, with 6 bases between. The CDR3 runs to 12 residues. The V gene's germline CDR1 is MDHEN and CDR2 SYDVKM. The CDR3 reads CASRAVNSPLHF. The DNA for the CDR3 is TGTGCCAGCAGGGCGGTTAATTCACCCCTCCACTTT.

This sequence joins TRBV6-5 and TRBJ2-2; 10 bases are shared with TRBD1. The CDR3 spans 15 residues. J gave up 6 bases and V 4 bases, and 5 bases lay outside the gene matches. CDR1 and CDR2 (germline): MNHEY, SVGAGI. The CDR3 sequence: CASSLTGGASGELFF. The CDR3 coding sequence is TGTGCCAGCAGTTTGACAGGGGGCGCGTCCGGGGAGCTGTTTTTT.

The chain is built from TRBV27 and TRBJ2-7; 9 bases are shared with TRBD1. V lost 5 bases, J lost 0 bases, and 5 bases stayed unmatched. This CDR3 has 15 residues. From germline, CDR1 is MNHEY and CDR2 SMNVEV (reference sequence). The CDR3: CASSERTGASYEQYF. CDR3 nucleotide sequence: TGTGCCAGCAGTGAGAGGACAGGGGCCTCCTACGAGCAGTACTTC.

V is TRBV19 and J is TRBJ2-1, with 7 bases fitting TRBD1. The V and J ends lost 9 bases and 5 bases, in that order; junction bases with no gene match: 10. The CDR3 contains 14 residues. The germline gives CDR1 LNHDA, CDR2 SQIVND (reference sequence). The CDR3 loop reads CASNTGTVNNEQFF. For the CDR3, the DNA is TGTGCCAGCAATACCGGGACAGTTAACAATGAGCAGTTCTTC. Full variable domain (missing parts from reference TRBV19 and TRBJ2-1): DGGITQSPKYLFRKEGQNVTLSCEQNLNHDAMYWYRQDPGQGLRLIYYSQIVNDFQKGDIAEGYSVSREKKESFPLTVTSAQKNPTAFYLCASNTGTVNNEQFFGPGTRLTVL.

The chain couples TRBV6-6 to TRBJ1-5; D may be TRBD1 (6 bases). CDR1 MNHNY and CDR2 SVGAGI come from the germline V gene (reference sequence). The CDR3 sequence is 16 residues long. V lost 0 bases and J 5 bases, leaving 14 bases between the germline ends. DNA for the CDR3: TGTGCCAGCAGTTACTCGAAGGGGGTAGTTGATCAGCCCCAGCATTTT. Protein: CASSYSKGVVDQPQHF.

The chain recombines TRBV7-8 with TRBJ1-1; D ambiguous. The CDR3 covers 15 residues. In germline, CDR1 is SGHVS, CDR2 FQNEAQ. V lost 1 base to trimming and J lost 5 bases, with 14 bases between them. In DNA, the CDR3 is TGTGCCAGCAGCTTAGTAGCCACATCGGTAACTGAAGCTTTCTTT. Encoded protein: CASSLVATSVTEAFF.

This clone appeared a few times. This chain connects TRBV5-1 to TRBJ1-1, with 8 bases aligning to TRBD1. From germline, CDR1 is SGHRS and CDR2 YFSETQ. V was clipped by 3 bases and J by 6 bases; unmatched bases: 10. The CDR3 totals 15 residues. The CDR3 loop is CASSWQGAEGAEAFF. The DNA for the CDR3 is TGCGCCAGCAGCTGGCAGGGGGCGGAGGGCGCTGAAGCTTTCTTT.

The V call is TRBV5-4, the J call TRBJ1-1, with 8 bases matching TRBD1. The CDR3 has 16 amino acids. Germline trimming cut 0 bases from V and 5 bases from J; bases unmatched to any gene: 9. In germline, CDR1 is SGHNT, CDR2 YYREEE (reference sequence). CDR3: CASSLAGRGRGTEAFF. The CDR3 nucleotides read TGTGCCAGCAGCTTGGCCGGCAGGGGGCGGGGGACTGAAGCTTTCTTT. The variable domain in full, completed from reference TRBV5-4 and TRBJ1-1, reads ETGVTQSPTHLIKTRGQQVTLRCSSQSGHNTVSWYQQALGQGPQFIFQYYREEENGRGNFPPRFSGLQFPNYSSELNVNALELDDSALYLCASSLAGRGRGTEAFFGQGTRLTVV.

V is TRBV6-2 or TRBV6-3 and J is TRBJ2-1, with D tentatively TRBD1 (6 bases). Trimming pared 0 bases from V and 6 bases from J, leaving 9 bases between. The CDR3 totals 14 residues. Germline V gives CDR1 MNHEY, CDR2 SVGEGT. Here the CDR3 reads CASSYSDSLNEQFF. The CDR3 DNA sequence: TGTGCCAGCAGTTACTCGGACAGCCTCAATGAGCAGTTCTTC.

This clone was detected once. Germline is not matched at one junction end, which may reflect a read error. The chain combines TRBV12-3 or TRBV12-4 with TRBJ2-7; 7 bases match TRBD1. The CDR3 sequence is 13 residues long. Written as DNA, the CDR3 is TGTGCCAGCACTTTACAGGGGTCTCAAGAGCAGTACTTC. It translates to CASTLQGSQEQYF.

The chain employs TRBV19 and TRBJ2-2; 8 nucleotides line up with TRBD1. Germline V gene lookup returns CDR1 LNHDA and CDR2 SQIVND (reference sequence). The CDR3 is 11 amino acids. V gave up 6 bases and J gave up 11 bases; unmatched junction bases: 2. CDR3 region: CASSDRGELFF. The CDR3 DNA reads TGTGCCAGTAGCGACAGGGGAGAGCTGTTTTTT.

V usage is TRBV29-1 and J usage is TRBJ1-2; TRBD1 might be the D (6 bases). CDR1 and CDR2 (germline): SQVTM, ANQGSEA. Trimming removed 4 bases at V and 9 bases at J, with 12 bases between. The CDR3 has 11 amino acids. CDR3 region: CSVGVGDSYTF. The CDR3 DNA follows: TGCAGCGTTGGAGTTGGGGACAGCTACACCTTC.